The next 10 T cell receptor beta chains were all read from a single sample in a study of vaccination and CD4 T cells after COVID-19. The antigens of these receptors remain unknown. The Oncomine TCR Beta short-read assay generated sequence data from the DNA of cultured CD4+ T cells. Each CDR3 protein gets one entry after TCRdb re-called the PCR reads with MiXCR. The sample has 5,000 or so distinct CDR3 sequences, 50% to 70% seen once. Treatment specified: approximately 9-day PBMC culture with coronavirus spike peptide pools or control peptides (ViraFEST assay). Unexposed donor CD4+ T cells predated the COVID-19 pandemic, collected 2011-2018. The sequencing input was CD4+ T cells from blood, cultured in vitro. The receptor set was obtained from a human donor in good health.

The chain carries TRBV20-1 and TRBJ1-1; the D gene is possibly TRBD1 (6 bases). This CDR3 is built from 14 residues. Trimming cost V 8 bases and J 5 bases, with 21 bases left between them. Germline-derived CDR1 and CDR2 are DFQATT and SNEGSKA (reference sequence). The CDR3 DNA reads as TGCAGTCCCCATACGGGGGCCTCACGGACTGAAGCTTTCTTT. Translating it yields CSPHTGASRTEAFF.

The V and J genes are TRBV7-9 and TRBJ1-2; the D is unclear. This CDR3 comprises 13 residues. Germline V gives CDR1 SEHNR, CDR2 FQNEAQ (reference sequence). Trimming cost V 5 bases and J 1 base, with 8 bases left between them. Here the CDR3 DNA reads TGTGCCAGCAGCCGGGCCAATAACTATGGCTACACCTTC. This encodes CASSRANNYGYTF.

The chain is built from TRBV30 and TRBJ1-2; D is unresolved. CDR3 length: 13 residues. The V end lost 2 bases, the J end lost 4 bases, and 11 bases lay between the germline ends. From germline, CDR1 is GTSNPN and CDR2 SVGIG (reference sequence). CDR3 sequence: CAWSSLRIYGYTF. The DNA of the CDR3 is TGTGCCTGGAGTAGTCTCCGGATCTATGGCTACACCTTC.

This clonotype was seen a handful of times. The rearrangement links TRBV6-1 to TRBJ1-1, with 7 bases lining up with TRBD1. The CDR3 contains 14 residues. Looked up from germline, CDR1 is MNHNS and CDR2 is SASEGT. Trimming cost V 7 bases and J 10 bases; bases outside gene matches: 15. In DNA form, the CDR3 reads TGTGCCAGCACCGGAGGGGGCCCGGAGGCGGGAGCTTTCTTT. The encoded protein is CASTGGGPEAGAFF.

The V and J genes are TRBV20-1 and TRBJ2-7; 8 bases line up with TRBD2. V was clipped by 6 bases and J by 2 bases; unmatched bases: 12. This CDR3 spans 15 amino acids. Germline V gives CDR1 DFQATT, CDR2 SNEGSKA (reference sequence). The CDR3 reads CSARTSSGPTYEQYF. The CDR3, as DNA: TGCAGTGCCAGAACCTCTAGCGGGCCGACCTACGAGCAGTACTTC.

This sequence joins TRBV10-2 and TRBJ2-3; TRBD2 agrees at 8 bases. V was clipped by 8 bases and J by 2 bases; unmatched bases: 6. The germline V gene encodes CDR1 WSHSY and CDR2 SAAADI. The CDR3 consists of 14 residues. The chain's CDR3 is CASGEAGVTDTQYF. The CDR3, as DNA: TGCGCCAGCGGGGAAGCGGGGGTCACAGATACGCAGTATTTT.

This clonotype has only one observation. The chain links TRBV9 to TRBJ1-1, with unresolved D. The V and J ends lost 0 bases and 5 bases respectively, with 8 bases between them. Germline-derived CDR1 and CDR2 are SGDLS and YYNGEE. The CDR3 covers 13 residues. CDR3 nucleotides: TGTGCCAGCAGCGTAGAAACGGGGACTGAAGCTTTCTTT. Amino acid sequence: CASSVETGTEAFF.

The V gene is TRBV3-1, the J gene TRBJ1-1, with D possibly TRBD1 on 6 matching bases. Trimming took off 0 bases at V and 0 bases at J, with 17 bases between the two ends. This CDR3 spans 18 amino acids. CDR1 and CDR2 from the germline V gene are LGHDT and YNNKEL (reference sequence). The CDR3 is CASSQDRGRIRMNTEAFF. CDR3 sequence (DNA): TGTGCCAGCAGCCAAGATCGGGGGCGCATCCGGATGAACACTGAAGCTTTCTTT.

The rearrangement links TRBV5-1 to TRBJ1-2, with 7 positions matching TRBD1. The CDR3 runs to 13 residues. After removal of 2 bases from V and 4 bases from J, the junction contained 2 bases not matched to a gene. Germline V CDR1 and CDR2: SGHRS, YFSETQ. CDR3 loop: CASSFGTAYGYTF. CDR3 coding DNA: TGCGCCAGCAGCTTTGGGACAGCCTATGGCTACACCTTC.

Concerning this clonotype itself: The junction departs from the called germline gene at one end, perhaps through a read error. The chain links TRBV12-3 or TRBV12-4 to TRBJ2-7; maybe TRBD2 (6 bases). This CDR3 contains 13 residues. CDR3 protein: CASRLAASYEQYF. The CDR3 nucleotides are TGTGCCAGCAGGTTAGCGGCCTCCTACGAGCAGTACTTC.